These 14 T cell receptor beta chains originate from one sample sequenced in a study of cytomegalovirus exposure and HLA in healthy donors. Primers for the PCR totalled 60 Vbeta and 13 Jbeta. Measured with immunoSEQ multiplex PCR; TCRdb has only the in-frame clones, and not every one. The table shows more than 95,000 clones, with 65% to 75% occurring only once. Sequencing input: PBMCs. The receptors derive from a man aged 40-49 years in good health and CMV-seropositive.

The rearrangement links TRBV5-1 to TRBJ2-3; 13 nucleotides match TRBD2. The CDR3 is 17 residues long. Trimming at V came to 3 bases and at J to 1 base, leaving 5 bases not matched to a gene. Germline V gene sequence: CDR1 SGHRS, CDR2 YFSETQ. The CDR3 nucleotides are TGCGCCAGCAGCTGGAAAGGGACTAGCGGGGGCACAGATACGCAGTATTTT. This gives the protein CASSWKGTSGGTDTQYF.

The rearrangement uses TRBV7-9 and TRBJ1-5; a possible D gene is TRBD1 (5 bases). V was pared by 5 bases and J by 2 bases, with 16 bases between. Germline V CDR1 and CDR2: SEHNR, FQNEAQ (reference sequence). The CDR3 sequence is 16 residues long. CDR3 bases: TGTGCCAGCAGCCAAGGGGATGTCGGGCGCAATCAGCCCCAGCATTTT. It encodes CASSQGDVGRNQPQHF.

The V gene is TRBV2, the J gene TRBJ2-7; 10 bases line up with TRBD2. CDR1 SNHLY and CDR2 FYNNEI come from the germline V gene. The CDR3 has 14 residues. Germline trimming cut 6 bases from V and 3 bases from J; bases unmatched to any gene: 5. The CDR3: CASSRTSGRYEQYF. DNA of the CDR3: TGTGCCAGCAGCCGGACTAGCGGACGCTACGAGCAGTACTTC.

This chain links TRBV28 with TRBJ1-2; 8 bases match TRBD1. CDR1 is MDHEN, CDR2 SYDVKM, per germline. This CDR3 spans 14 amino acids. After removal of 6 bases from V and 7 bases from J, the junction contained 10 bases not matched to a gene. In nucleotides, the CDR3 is TGTGCCAGCAGACCCTTCGACAGGGGACGTGGCTACACCTTC. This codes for CASRPFDRGRGYTF.

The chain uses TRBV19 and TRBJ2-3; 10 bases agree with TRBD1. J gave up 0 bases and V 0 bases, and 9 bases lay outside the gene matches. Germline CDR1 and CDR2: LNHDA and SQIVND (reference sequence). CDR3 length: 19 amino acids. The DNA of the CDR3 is TGTGCCAGTAGTATAGATTACGGGACAGGGGTTTCTAGCACAGATACGCAGTATTTT. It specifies CASSIDYGTGVSSTDTQYF.

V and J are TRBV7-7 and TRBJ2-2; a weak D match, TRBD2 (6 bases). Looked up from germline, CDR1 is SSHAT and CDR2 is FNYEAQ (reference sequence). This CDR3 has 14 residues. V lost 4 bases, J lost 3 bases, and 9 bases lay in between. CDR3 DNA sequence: TGTGCCAGCAGCTGGACGGGGGACACCGGGGAGCTGTTTTTT. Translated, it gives CASSWTGDTGELFF.

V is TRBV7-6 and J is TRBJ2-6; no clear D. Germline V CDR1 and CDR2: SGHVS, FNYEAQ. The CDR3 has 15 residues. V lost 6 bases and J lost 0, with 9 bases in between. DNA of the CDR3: TGTGCCAGCAGTCGTATCCCCTCTGGGGCCAACGTCCTGACTTTC. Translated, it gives CASSRIPSGANVLTF.

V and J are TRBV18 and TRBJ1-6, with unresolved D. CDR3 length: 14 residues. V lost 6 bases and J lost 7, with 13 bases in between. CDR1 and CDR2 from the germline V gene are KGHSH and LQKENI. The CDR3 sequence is CASSVRLENSPLHF. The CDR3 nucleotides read TGTGCCAGCTCCGTCAGATTGGAGAATTCACCCCTCCACTTT.

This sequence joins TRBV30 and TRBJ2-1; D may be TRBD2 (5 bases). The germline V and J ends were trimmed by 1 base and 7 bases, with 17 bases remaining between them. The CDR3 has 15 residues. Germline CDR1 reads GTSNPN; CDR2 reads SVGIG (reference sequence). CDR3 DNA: TGTGCCTGGAGTGGATTAGCGTCAGTTGGGAATGAGCAGTTCTTC. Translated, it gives CAWSGLASVGNEQFF.

CDR3 coding DNA: TGTGCCAGTAGTCTGAGCGGCACAGATACGCAGTATTTT. Its protein product is CASSLSGTDTQYF. The genes are TRBV19 and TRBJ2-3; D gene ambiguous. V dropped 5 bases and J dropped 1 base, with 7 bases sitting between them. The CDR3 is 13 amino acids. Looked up from germline, CDR1 is LNHDA and CDR2 is SQIVND (reference sequence).

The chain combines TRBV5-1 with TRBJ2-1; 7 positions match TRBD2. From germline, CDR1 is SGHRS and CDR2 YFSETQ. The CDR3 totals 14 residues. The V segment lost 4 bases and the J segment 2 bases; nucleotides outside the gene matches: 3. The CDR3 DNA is TGCGCCAGCAGCACCGGACTAGCCTACAATGAGCAGTTCTTC. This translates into CASSTGLAYNEQFF.

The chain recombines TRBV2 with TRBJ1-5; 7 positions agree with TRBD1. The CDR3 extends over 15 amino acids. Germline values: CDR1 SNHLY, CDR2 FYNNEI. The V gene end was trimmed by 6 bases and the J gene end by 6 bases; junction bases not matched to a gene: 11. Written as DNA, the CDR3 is TGTGCCAGCAGAGCCGGACAGGAGATGGGTCAGCCCCAGCATTTT. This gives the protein CASRAGQEMGQPQHF.

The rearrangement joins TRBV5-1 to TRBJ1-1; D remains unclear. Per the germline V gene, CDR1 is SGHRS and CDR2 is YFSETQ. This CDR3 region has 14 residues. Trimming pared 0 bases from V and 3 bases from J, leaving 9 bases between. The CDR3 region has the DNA TGCGCCAGCAGCTTGGGCCAGGCCGACACTGAAGCTTTCTTT. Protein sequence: CASSLGQADTEAFF.

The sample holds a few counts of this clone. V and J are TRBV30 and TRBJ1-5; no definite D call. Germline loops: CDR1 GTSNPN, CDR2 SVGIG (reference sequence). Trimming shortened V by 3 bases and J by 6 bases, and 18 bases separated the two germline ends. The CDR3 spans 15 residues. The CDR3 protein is CAWSRSPVGSQPQHF. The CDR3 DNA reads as TGTGCCTGGAGCCGGAGCCCCGTAGGGAGTCAGCCCCAGCATTTT.